One TCR beta chain is described in this entry. It lacks a known antigen. Base qualities are not at hand, and no much larger clone is one base apart. Participants in the prospective study were enrolled through a virtual design, were aged roughly 18 to 100 years, and lived in some 24 United States geographic areas. To assign participants to cohorts, the prospective study relied on clinical history that participants themselves reported in a screening survey and a study questionnaire. Recovered participants in ImmuneRACE Cohort 3 were defined as having two consecutive negative NP/OP PCR tests, clearance from a healthcare professional, or resolution of symptoms. Each participant in the prospective study had whole blood, serum and a nasopharyngeal or oropharyngeal swab collected by mobile phlebotomists. Participants in the prospective study had the option to provide additional blood draws and questionnaires over a 2-month period. Prospective study blood samples were shipped either frozen or at room temperature before DNA extraction.

From cysteine to phenylalanine, the CDR3 is 10 amino acids long. The DNA shown is the 30-base CDR3, in frame from base 1. CDR1 DFQATT and CDR2 SNEGSKA are derived from the germline V gene (reference sequence). This sample stems from a study of blood T cell repertoires in COVID-19 (dated by TCRdb to the early 2020s). Broadly, across the study: The collaborator samples originated in the United States, Italy and Spain and spanned the acute and convalescent phases of COVID-19. The repertoires were released in a freely available public database meant as a resource for research on the immune response to SARS-CoV-2. Where available, HLA class I and class II types were taken from metadata supplied by the sample provider and were not determined by assay-based typing. The prospective study material was composed of cDNA or gDNA derived from T cells, B-cell-depleted T cells, or PBMCs. Sample metadata almost always included a de-identified subject ID, COVID-19 status, age in years and sex. Subjects who had been exposed to COVID-19, were actively infected with it, or had recovered from it provided the deeply sampled blood TCRbeta repertoires that made up the dataset. Samples came from the ongoing ImmuneRACE study (first 160 participants) plus 1,254 subjects from 6 global collaborators. The paper as a whole reports these results and caveats: How much clinical and demographic metadata was included differed by source and by participant, and the metadata was provided uncurated.

TCRbeta CDR3 regions were amplified from genomic DNA by means of the immunoSEQ Assay, a bias-controlled multiplex PCR. The source study handled its data this way. Nucleated cell counts per sample were estimated from amplification of reference gene primers within the assay. To quantify the absolute abundance of each unique TCRbeta CDR3 rearrangement, sequence reads were collapsed and filtered. For each sample, productive Simpson clonality was calculated as the square root of Simpson's diversity index over productive rearrangements. TCRdb took over this immuneACCESS table, retaining in-frame rearrangements with V and J assigned. Such tables are incomplete; in checked studies, under half of the missing clones stem from an unresolved V gene, and the remainder is unexplained. For V, J and clone size, that table is used; D and trimming come from the DNA. The sample data list roughly 180,000 clones, and 75% to 90% of these were observed just once. The ten largest make up 6% to 6.5% of the sample.

This TCR came from a man in his forties who had recovered from COVID-19. The sample comprised PBMCs or T cells enriched from blood (not recorded which). Recombination joined TRBV20-1 with TRBJ2-1, with the identity of the D gene unclear. The CDR3 amino acid sequence is: CSPENHEQFF. The DNA sequence is as follows: TGCAGCCCAGAAAACCATGAGCAGTTCTTC.